The clone carrying this T cell receptor beta chain came up many times. Its target is not known. TCRdb processed the RACE reads anew with MiXCR; each CDR3 protein has one entry. The data hold some 62,000 distinct CDR3 sequences, with 11% observed a single time. This record comes from a study of human T cells and chemical hapten exposure. Study-wide background: Diagnoses of alopecia areata, totalis or universalis occurred in mostly female patients. Findings and caveats of the study: TCRs exceeding a frequency of 1 in 1000 stayed unchanged under DPC sensitization.

Germline V gives CDR1 MNHEY, CDR2 SVGEGT. The CDR3 is 13 residues long. Trimming cost V 7 bases and J 9 bases, with 18 bases left between them. Described time point: patch test 3, about 24 weeks after DPC sensitization. Treatment: therapeutic diphenylcyclopropenone sensitization with weekly scalp DPC. The sequence was collected from a woman in her 30s with alopecia areata. Some clones in this sample may be carry-over from other donors' samples. This chain uses TRBV6-2 or TRBV6-3 with TRBJ1-1; D unclear. The starting material was whole blood, obtained in connection with sensitization to the hapten diphenylcyclopropenone (DPC). The CDR3 DNA is TGTGCCAGCAAGAATCCGGCGGAAGGTAAAGCTTTCTTT. Translation: CASKNPAEGKAFF.